Described below is a single TCR beta chain sequence and its context. The antigen remains undetermined. The CDR3 has 13 amino acids. Germline lookup yields CDR1 MNHNS and CDR2 SASEGT. V was clipped by 2 bases and J by 10 bases, with 15 bases between them. Individual cDNA molecules received unique molecular identifiers. Via MiXCR, TCRdb re-called the 5' RACE reads, giving one row per CDR3 protein. The repertoire holds 32,000 or so distinct CDR3 sequences, with approximately 10% as singletons. These data belong to a study of early T cells in non-severe SARS-CoV-2 infection. In the study overall: The input, bulk RNA from unsorted whole blood, was sequenced, and chains were unpaired. General observations from the study: Matching with VDJdb favored anti-spike CD8 responses (missing private and CD4 specificities).

This clonotype was obtained from an adult who was a healthcare worker with PCR-confirmed SARS-CoV-2 infection or an uninfected control (not recorded which). Sequences were obtained from whole blood. V and J are TRBV6-1 and TRBJ2-7; the D gene is possibly TRBD1 (6 bases). CDR3 protein: CASSERGSGLQYF. CDR3 coding DNA: TGTGCCAGCAGTGAAAGGGGGTCGGGGCTCCAGTACTTC.